Presented here are 7 T cell receptor beta chains from one specimen sequenced in a study of regulatory T cells in long-lasting Graves disease. Investigators prepared the TCR beta libraries by applying iRepertoire HTBI primers and Arm-PCR of CDR3 regions. TCRdb itself ran the multiplex PCR reads through MiXCR, one entry per CDR3 protein. The profile shows over 350,000 distinct CDR3 sequences, more than 20% of them singletons. Time point noted: persistent/refractory GD, antithyroid drugs over 5 years with positive TRAb. After RNA was extracted from PBMCs, the TCR library was made from it. Sequencing used peripheral blood mononuclear cells (PBMCs), obtained when the disease was refractory, from a patient treated with antithyroid drugs. Receptor source: a female donor with Graves disease.

About this clonotype itself: Germline is not matched at one junction end, which may reflect a read error. The chain couples TRBV6-2 or TRBV6-3 to TRBJ2-7; 7 bases agree with TRBD2. The germline V gene has CDR1 MNHEY and CDR2 SVGEGT. The CDR3 runs to 14 residues. CDR3 loop: CASSWDYTSNEQYF. DNA for the CDR3: TGTGCCAGCAGTTGGGACTACACCTCCAACGAGCAGTACTTC.

This clonotype has a count of ten or more. The V and J genes are TRBV20-1 and TRBJ2-7; D unresolved. Germline V gives CDR1 DFQATT, CDR2 SNEGSKA (reference sequence). Trimming removed 4 bases from V and 5 bases from J, with 6 bases in between. The CDR3 length is 10 residues. The CDR3 coding sequence is TGCAGTGCTAAACGGGACGAGCAGTACTTC. Translation: CSAKRDEQYF.

This clonotype was recorded many times. V and J are TRBV27 and TRBJ2-7; 8 nucleotides match TRBD1. The CDR3 covers 13 residues. Losses at the gene ends were 6 bases for V and 2 bases for J; bases not matched to a gene: 3. Germline CDR1 is MNHEY and CDR2 is SMNVEV (reference sequence). The CDR3 loop is CASRQGATYEQYF. In DNA form, the CDR3 reads TGTGCCAGCAGGCAGGGGGCAACCTACGAGCAGTACTTC.

This clonotype was observed a few times. The chain recombines TRBV30 with TRBJ2-7, with 10 bases identical to TRBD1. V dropped 2 bases and J dropped 5; count of bases not matched to a gene: 3. Germline values: CDR1 GTSNPN, CDR2 SVGIG (reference sequence). The length of the CDR3 is 13 residues. The chain's CDR3 is CAWSFGTGDEQYF. The CDR3 DNA follows: TGTGCCTGGAGTTTCGGGACAGGGGACGAGCAGTACTTC. The full variable domain, completed using reference TRBV30 and TRBJ2-7, is SQTIHQWPATLVQPVGSPLSLECTVEGTSNPNLYWYRQAAGRGLQLLFYSVGIGQISSEVPQNLSASRPQDRQFILSSKKLLLSDSGFYLCAWSFGTGDEQYFGPGTRLTVT.

This clonotype was counted ten times or more. V is TRBV28 and J is TRBJ2-7, with TRBD1 matching 8 bases. This CDR3 spans 14 amino acids. V dropped 5 bases and J dropped 8; count of bases not matched to a gene: 11. Germline CDR1 and CDR2: MDHEN and SYDVKM. CDR3 DNA sequence: TGTGCCAGCAGTACCGGGACAGGAGGTTGGAAGCAGTACTTC. It specifies CASSTGTGGWKQYF.

This clonotype was counted many times. The chain recombines TRBV12-3 or TRBV12-4 with TRBJ2-4; D perhaps matches TRBD2 (5 bases). The CDR3 extends over 15 amino acids. V gave up 3 bases and J gave up 9 bases, with 18 bases separating them. CDR3 residues: CASSFEGRRQGIQYF. In DNA form, the CDR3 reads TGTGCCAGCAGTTTCGAGGGCAGACGCCAAGGCATTCAGTACTTC.

The V call is TRBV29-1, the J call TRBJ2-7; D is perhaps TRBD1 (6 bases). The CDR3 has 11 amino acids. Trimming shortened V by 6 bases and J by 7 bases, and 13 bases separated the two germline ends. Germline V gene sequence: CDR1 SQVTM, CDR2 ANQGSEA. The CDR3 DNA reads as TGCAGCGTCTACAGGGCCGGAGAGCAGTACTTC. It yields the protein CSVYRAGEQYF.